This entry describes one TCR beta chain. Which antigen it targets is not known. Per-base qualities were not stored, and no clone one base away is much larger. The sample belongs to a study of T cells after yellow fever vaccination (dated by TCRdb to between 2018 and 2021). About the study as a whole: The SMART-Seq v4 Ultra Low Input RNA kit was used to prepare libraries from fractions with low cell numbers. To follow T-cell clones before and after both primary and booster YFV17D yellow fever vaccination, bulk TCR alpha and beta repertoires underwent longitudinal sequencing. Two healthy male donors made up the cohort, one aged 18 to 29 years and the other aged 30 to 40 years. Blood was collected at multiple timepoints before and after primary and secondary immunization, and bulk PBMC replicates and cell subsets were isolated. Study-wide findings and limitations: The secondary T-cell response was found to be weaker but faster than the primary response, with a peak reached on day 5 rather than on day 15. Most clones expanded after primary vaccination were re-detected after the booster (just under 97% of CD4 and more than 70% of CD8), suggesting broad memory maintenance. Because the study included only a couple of donors, the extent to which the findings can be generalized is limited. A small share of clonotypes was detected in both CD4 and CD8 compartments, with the overlap likely arising from convergent recombination. Computational filtering was required because FACS-sorted repertoires could contain abundant contaminating clonotypes from the bulk population.

V is cut back by 5 bases and J by 5 bases, with 3 bases in the junction unmatched. From cysteine to phenylalanine, the CDR3 is 13 amino acids long. Only the CDR3 DNA is retained, 39 bases long and in frame from the first base. The germline V gene yields SGHVS for CDR1 and FQNEAQ for CDR2. Per the publication, the treatment or condition label means: live attenuated yellow fever vaccine strain. Two biological replicates of bulk PBMCs were collected at each blood-draw timepoint. PBMCs were isolated from peripheral blood using a standard Ficoll-Paque protocol. RNA was extracted with TriZol from bulk PBMCs, CD4 and CD8 fractions, and dextramer-positive and dextramer-negative fractions. The listed sequencing device is Illumina NovaSeq 6000. TCR cDNA was synthesized by 5'RACE template switching, which introduced a universal primer site and unique molecular identifiers. cDNA synthesis was primed from both the TCR alpha and TCR beta constant segments. Libraries were amplified in two PCR steps, with sample barcodes and sequencing adapters added in the second step. Sequencing of libraries was performed on Illumina HiSeq 2500 (2x100 bp) or NovaSeq (2x150 bp). The source study handled its data this way. Demultiplexing of reads and collapsing into UMI consensus sequences were performed with MIGEC, and V(D)J alignment was carried out with MiXCR. Clonotypes responding to the vaccine were identified with edgeR on replicate PBMC samples, with the criteria of FDR below 0.01 and a log2 fold change above 5 up to day 15. Bulk clonotypes were assigned CD4 or CD8 identity according to which sequenced CD4 or CD8 repertoire held them at higher abundance. TCRdb applied fastp at Q25 and MiXCR to the public reads, then kept only in-frame beta chains. CDR3 protein sequences are deduplicated, and each keeps its most common genes and DNA. Here the V and J calls rest on TCRdb's processing, not on the authors' analysis. This sample comprises hundreds of thousands of distinct CDR3 sequences, 18% of them detected only once. Roughly a sixth of the sample is in the top ten clones.

The specimen comprised PBMCs, sampled before the yellow fever booster vaccination. The chain joins TRBV7-8 to TRBJ2-1; 7 of the junction bases match TRBD1. The sequence was obtained from a man in his late teens or twenties who received the YFV17D yellow fever vaccine. Here the CDR3 is given as CASSRGTDNEQFF. The base sequence is TGTGCCAGCAGCCGTGGGACAGACAATGAGCAGTTCTTC.